This T cell receptor beta chain was obtained from a study of T-cell memory formation after mild COVID-19. The CDR3 covers 17 residues. The germline V and J ends were trimmed by 5 bases and 0 bases, with 19 bases remaining between them. The germline CDR1 and CDR2 sequences are SGHVS and FQNEAQ. TCRdb processed the 5' RACE reads anew with MiXCR; each CDR3 protein has one entry. The sample shows roughly 250,000 distinct CDR3 sequences, 16% of them seen only once. The clonotype originates from a man aged 18 to 29 who had mild COVID-19 (a few samples of this study predate the infection). Cell type and time point are not known. V usage is TRBV7-8 and J usage is TRBJ1-1, with unresolved D. Material: PBMCs or a T cell subset sorted from them (not recorded which). CDR3 in amino acids: CASSPQRVYNLNTEAFF. As DNA, the CDR3 is TGTGCCAGCAGCCCACAGCGAGTATACAACCTGAACACTGAAGCTTTCTTT.